One and the same sample provided the 19 T cell receptor beta chains below, sequenced in a study of cytomegalovirus exposure and HLA in healthy donors. The assay was immunoSEQ multiplex PCR, and TCRdb's table has in-frame clones only and misses some. The sample records 150,000 to 200,000 clones, roughly 85% being singletons. The sample was PBMCs. Receptors were obtained from a man between 18 and 35 years old in good health and CMV-seropositive.

The J gene is TRBJ2-7, the V gene TRBV9; D might be TRBD2 (5 bases). CDR1 and CDR2 (germline): SGDLS, YYNGEE. The ends were cut back, 0 bases at V and 3 bases at J, with 10 bases in the middle. The CDR3 extends over 14 amino acids. As DNA, the CDR3 is TGTGCCAGCAGCGTAGGCGGGCAGAACTACGAGCAGTACTTC. Amino acid sequence: CASSVGGQNYEQYF.

In this sample, this clone turned up a few times. This chain links TRBV25-1 with TRBJ2-7, with D unclear. The CDR3 contains 12 residues. The V gene's germline CDR1 is MGHDK and CDR2 SYGVNS. V shed 8 bases and J shed 7 bases, with 15 bases lying between them. CDR3 coding DNA: TGTGCCAGCCTCTCCTCTTCGGGTGAGCAGTACTTC. Its protein product is CASLSSSGEQYF.

J is TRBJ1-1 and V is TRBV29-1; D not resolved. The germline gives CDR1 SQVTM, CDR2 ANQGSEA. The CDR3 is 13 amino acids. V was shortened by 6 bases and J by 1 base, with 12 bases between the two germline ends. The CDR3 loop is CSVAAGTNTEAFF. CDR3 sequence (DNA): TGCAGCGTCGCCGCAGGCACGAACACTGAAGCTTTCTTT.

This clone was recorded only once. The chain recombines TRBV28 with TRBJ2-3; D perhaps matches TRBD2 (5 bases). The V end lost 7 bases, the J end lost 3 bases, and 17 bases lay between the germline ends. The CDR3 runs to 15 residues. Germline CDR1 and CDR2: MDHEN and SYDVKM. CDR3 DNA sequence: TGTGCCAGCACCCTGGGGAGAGTGAATACAGATACGCAGTATTTT. Encoded protein: CASTLGRVNTDTQYF.

This rearrangement joins TRBV6-1 to TRBJ2-5; D is uncertain. The assigned J gene may be wrong: the sequence end matches TRBJ2-7 better. Germline V lookup: CDR1 MNHNS, CDR2 SASEGT. The CDR3 runs 15 residues. This CDR3 is CASSEFRTASYEQYF. The CDR3 DNA reads TGTGCCAGCAGTGAATTTCGCACAGCTTCCTACGAGCAGTACTTC.

The CDR3 spells CASSQRLADYNEQFF. The CDR3, as DNA: TGCGCCAGCAGCCAGCGACTAGCGGACTACAATGAGCAGTTCTTC. The J gene is TRBJ2-1, the V gene TRBV4-1; TRBD2 matches 9 bases. V shed 3 bases and J 3 bases; nucleotides not matched to a gene: 3. Per the germline V gene, CDR1 is MGHRA and CDR2 is YSYEKL. CDR3 length: 15 amino acids.

The chain links TRBV21-1 to TRBJ1-5; TRBD1 is the table's D call and was not checked against the DNA. TRBV21-1 is labeled a pseudogene. The CDR3 has 13 amino acids. CDR3 nucleotides: TGTGCCAGCAGCCACCAGGCAGGTCAGCCCCAGCATTTT. Amino acid sequence: CASSHQAGQPQHF.

With respect to this clone: A much larger clone differs from this one at a single base, so this may be a read error. V gene TRBV5-4 combines with J gene TRBJ1-1; D uncertain. The V gene's germline CDR1 is SGHNT and CDR2 YYREEE (reference sequence). Trimming stripped 2 bases from V and 1 base from J, with 6 bases between. CDR3 length: 13 amino acids. The DNA for the CDR3 is TGTGCCAGCAGCTTACGGGGGAACACTGAAGCTTTCTTT. As protein: CASSLRGNTEAFF.

The rearrangement uses TRBV2 and TRBJ2-5, with 7 positions matching TRBD2. The CDR3 sequence is 16 residues long. J was trimmed by 3 bases and V by 2 bases; bases with no gene match: 9. CDR1 and CDR2 from the germline V gene are SNHLY and FYNNEI. The CDR3 DNA reads TGTGCCAGCAGTGAACCAGAGGGACTACATAAAGAGACCCAGTACTTC. Translation: CASSEPEGLHKETQYF. The whole variable domain, remainder taken from reference TRBV2 and TRBJ2-5, is EPEVTQTPSHQVTQMGQEVILRCVPISNHLYFYWYRQILGQKVEFLVSFYNNEISEKSEIFDDQFSVERPDGSNFTLKIRSTKLEDSAMYFCASSEPEGLHKETQYFGPGTRLLVL.

This clone occurred a few times. The gene calls are TRBV28 and TRBJ2-7; 7 bases match TRBD2. Germline loops: CDR1 MDHEN, CDR2 SYDVKM. The ends lost 3 bases at V and 3 bases at J; junction bases unmatched: 8. The CDR3 length is 15 residues. CDR3 sequence: CASSFWGGTDYEQYF. CDR3 DNA sequence: TGTGCCAGCAGTTTTTGGGGGGGGACGGACTACGAGCAGTACTTC.

The J gene is TRBJ1-5, the V gene TRBV2, with TRBD1 matching over 8 bases. From germline, CDR1 is SNHLY and CDR2 FYNNEI. The CDR3 runs to 14 residues. V lost 8 bases, J lost 6 bases, and 9 bases stayed unmatched. The CDR3 coding sequence is TGTGCCAGCCTGCCCGGACAGGGTGGTCAGCCCCAGCATTTT. This gives the protein CASLPGQGGQPQHF.

The gene calls are TRBV7-2 and TRBJ2-5; TRBD2 agrees at 10 bases. Per germline, CDR1 SGHTA and CDR2 FQGNSA. The CDR3 sequence is 19 residues long. Trimming took 0 bases from V and 2 from J; bases not matched to a gene: 12. This CDR3 reads CASSLALPLAGLKQETQYF. CDR3 nucleotide sequence: TGTGCCAGCAGCTTAGCCCTGCCACTAGCGGGGCTGAAACAAGAGACCCAGTACTTC.

This rearrangement joins TRBV5-1 to TRBJ2-1; D call uncertain. The CDR3 is 11 residues long. Germline CDR1 reads SGHRS; CDR2 reads YFSETQ. Trimming left V 2 bases short and J 5 bases short, with 2 bases between. This CDR3 is CASSFNNEQFF. The CDR3 coding sequence is TGCGCCAGCAGCTTTAACAATGAGCAGTTCTTC.

The J gene is TRBJ2-7, the V gene TRBV5-1; D possibly corresponds to TRBD2 (6 bases). In germline, CDR1 is SGHRS, CDR2 YFSETQ. Trimming removed 4 bases at V and 0 bases at J, with 17 bases between. CDR3 size: 16 residues. This CDR3 is CASSRASARSSYEQYF. The CDR3, as DNA: TGCGCCAGCAGCCGGGCTAGCGCAAGGAGCTCCTACGAGCAGTACTTC.

The chain recombines TRBV6-1 with TRBJ1-1; a possible D gene is TRBD1 (5 bases). From germline, CDR1 is MNHNS and CDR2 SASEGT. Trimming left V 5 bases short and J 4 bases short, with 11 bases between. The CDR3 consists of 13 residues. This CDR3 is CASSTTVSTEAFF. The CDR3 nucleotides read TGTGCCAGCAGTACGACAGTCAGCACTGAAGCTTTCTTT.

This clone was seen only a few times. The V gene is TRBV28, the J gene TRBJ1-2; D may be TRBD1 (5 bases). The CDR3 is made up of 15 amino acids. Germline V CDR1 and CDR2: MDHEN, SYDVKM. Trimming cost V 6 bases and J 6 bases, with 20 bases left between them. The CDR3 sequence: CASSPVPGSLDGYTF. The CDR3 region has the DNA TGTGCCAGCAGCCCCGTCCCAGGGTCCCTTGATGGCTACACCTTC.

The chain links TRBV6-1 to TRBJ1-2, with D tentatively TRBD1 (5 bases). V was clipped by 7 bases and J by 6 bases, with 15 bases between them. The CDR3 spans 13 residues. From germline, CDR1 is MNHNS and CDR2 SASEGT. This chain's CDR3 is CASTPRGADGYTF. The CDR3 DNA reads as TGTGCCAGCACCCCGCGGGGCGCGGATGGCTACACCTTC.

The chain employs TRBV19 and TRBJ1-5, with 9 positions matching TRBD1. CDR1 and CDR2 (germline): LNHDA, SQIVND (reference sequence). J lost 4 bases, V lost 10 bases, and 14 bases had no gene match. The CDR3 is 16 residues long. For the CDR3, the DNA is TGTGCCAATGAGAGAAAACAGGGGGCCGGGAATCAGCCCCAGCATTTT. Translating it yields CANERKQGAGNQPQHF. The variable domain in full, with the rest retrieved from reference TRBV19 and TRBJ1-5, is DGGITQSPKYLFRKEGQNVTLSCEQNLNHDAMYWYRQDPGQGLRLIYYSQIVNDFQKGDIAEGYSVSREKKESFPLTVTSAQKNPTAFYLCANERKQGAGNQPQHFGDGTRLSIL.

The V gene is TRBV30, the J gene TRBJ2-7; 8 bases map to TRBD1. This CDR3 region has 14 residues. The J segment lost 2 bases and the V segment lost 2 bases, leaving 5 bases of the junction unmatched. Germline V lookup: CDR1 GTSNPN, CDR2 SVGIG (reference sequence). CDR3 DNA sequence: TGTGCCTGGAGTATGGGGACAGGCACCTACGAGCAGTACTTC. Translating gives CAWSMGTGTYEQYF.